These 31 T cell receptor beta chains were all obtained from the same sample, sequenced in a study of post-analysis software for immune sequencing data. Study-wide results and caveats: Elevated frequency relative to controls characterized 4 or 5 TRBV segments in patients, TRBV5-6, TRBV5-1 and TRBV20-1 among them.

The library was made from cDNA and included unique molecular identifiers. MiXCR, run by TCRdb on the PCR reads, gives a single entry per CDR3 protein. The data contain 700,000 to 900,000 distinct CDR3 sequences, just over 45% of them singletons. Antigens of these TCRs are unknown. The sequenced sample was blood. These receptors were obtained from a girl aged 10 to 17 with multiple sclerosis.

CDR3 residues: CASSSTGALQETQYF. CDR3 bases: TGTGCCAGCAGCTCGACAGGGGCCCTCCAAGAGACCCAGTACTTC. The chain has TRBV7-9 and TRBJ2-5; TRBD1 agrees at 8 bases. The CDR3 contains 15 residues. Per the germline V gene, CDR1 is SEHNR and CDR2 is FQNEAQ (reference sequence). With V trimmed by 4 bases and J by 1 base, 5 bases remained unmatched.

A few counts support this clonotype. J is TRBJ2-3 and V is TRBV29-1; tentatively, D is TRBD1 (5 bases). In germline, CDR1 is SQVTM, CDR2 ANQGSEA. The CDR3 is made up of 18 amino acids. The V gene lost 0 bases and the J gene lost 0 bases, with 19 bases spanning the gap. The chain's CDR3 is CSVEDLTGRERSTDTQYF. The CDR3 DNA follows: TGCAGCGTTGAAGATCTTACAGGCCGTGAAAGAAGCACAGATACGCAGTATTTT.

The chain has TRBV7-2 and TRBJ2-2, with D perhaps TRBD2 (5 bases). Germline V gene sequence: CDR1 SGHTA, CDR2 FQGNSA. V dropped 1 base and J dropped 8 bases, with 14 bases sitting between them. This CDR3 is built from 15 residues. The CDR3: CASSLVWAERGELFF. Written as DNA, the CDR3 is TGTGCCAGCAGCTTAGTATGGGCGGAGCGGGGGGAGCTGTTTTTT. Filled out from reference TRBV7-2 and TRBJ2-2, the complete variable domain reads GAGVSQSPSNKVTEKGKDVELRCDPISGHTALYWYRQSLGQGLEFLIYFQGNSAPDKSGLPSDRFSAERTGGSVSTLTIQRTQQEDSAVYLCASSLVWAERGELFFGEGSRLTVL.

The chain combines TRBV4-1 with TRBJ2-2, with 14 bases aligning to TRBD2. The CDR3 length is 15 residues. With V trimmed by 4 bases and J by 11 bases, 6 bases remained unmatched. The germline CDR1 and CDR2 sequences are MGHRA and YSYEKL. In DNA, the CDR3 is TGCGCCAGCAGCCGCTTGGGACTAGCGGGAGATGAGCTGTTTTTT. This codes for CASSRLGLAGDELFF.

The chain couples TRBV2 to TRBJ2-7; the D gene is possibly TRBD1 (6 bases). Germline CDR1 SNHLY, CDR2 FYNNEI. This CDR3 spans 14 amino acids. V was cut by 3 bases and J by 2 bases, with 11 bases left in between. CDR3 DNA sequence: TGTGCCAGCAGTGACAGGGGTCTTCCCTACGAGCAGTACTTC. It translates to CASSDRGLPYEQYF.

V gene TRBV4-2 combines with J gene TRBJ2-7; 8 bases are shared with TRBD1. Judging by the DNA end, TRBJ2-5 fits better; the J call may be wrong. The CDR3 is 16 residues long. Germline V CDR1 and CDR2: LGHNA, YNFKEQ. CDR3 protein: CASSQPLPQGEETQYF. For the CDR3, the DNA is TGTGCCAGCAGCCAACCGTTACCACAGGGGGAAGAGACCCAGTACTTC.

In its sample, this clonotype was seen a few times. V and J are TRBV25-1 and TRBJ2-3, with unresolved D. This CDR3 region has 14 residues. Germline V gene data show CDR1 as MGHDK and CDR2 as SYGVNS. The V gene lost 3 bases and the J gene lost 3 bases, with 10 bases spanning the gap. CDR3 protein: CASSEGVLTDTQYF. The CDR3 region has the DNA TGTGCCAGCAGTGAGGGTGTTTTAACAGATACGCAGTATTTT.

The gene calls are TRBV7-9 and TRBJ1-1, with 8 bases that match TRBD1. The CDR3 has 15 residues. Germline CDR1 is SEHNR and CDR2 is FQNEAQ (reference sequence). Trimming took 5 bases from V and 4 from J; bases not matched to a gene: 9. The CDR3 bases are TGTGCCAGCAGCCCAGGACAGGGATCGGCCACTGAAGCTTTCTTT. Translating it yields CASSPGQGSATEAFF.

This clonotype has more than one count but fewer than ten. The chain has TRBV7-2 and TRBJ1-6; the D gene is possibly TRBD1 (5 bases). The CDR3 has 15 amino acids. With 1 base removed from V and 6 bases from J, the gap between germline ends came to 10 bases. The germline V gene encodes CDR1 SGHTA and CDR2 FQGNSA. CDR3: CASSLGGERNSPLHF. CDR3 sequence (DNA): TGTGCCAGCAGCTTAGGGGGGGAACGTAATTCACCCCTCCACTTT.

The chain has TRBV6-1 and TRBJ2-6, with D hard to call. There are 14 residues in the CDR3. Trimming cost V 8 bases and J 1 base, with 9 bases left between them. Germline CDR1 is MNHNS and CDR2 is SASEGT. The CDR3 protein is CASAAGSGANVLTF. As DNA, the CDR3 is TGTGCCAGCGCCGCCGGGTCTGGGGCCAACGTCCTGACTTTC.

The chain carries TRBV6-1 and TRBJ2-7; 7 positions agree with TRBD2. Germline loops: CDR1 MNHNS, CDR2 SASEGT. The CDR3 consists of 14 residues. Trimming cost V 6 bases and J 6 bases; bases outside gene matches: 11. CDR3 in amino acids: CASRDGLREGEQYF. The CDR3 bases are TGTGCCAGCAGGGATGGGCTCAGGGAGGGCGAGCAGTACTTC.

CDR3 sequence reads: CASSLKKQEYNEQFF. CDR3 sequence (DNA): TGTGCCAGCAGTTTAAAGAAACAGGAGTACAATGAGCAGTTCTTC. The V gene is TRBV12-3 or TRBV12-4, the J gene TRBJ2-1, with D possibly matching TRBD1 (5 bases). The germline V and J ends were trimmed by 2 bases and 4 bases, with 12 bases remaining between them. This CDR3 is built from 15 residues.

The V call is TRBV7-2, the J call TRBJ2-1; 12 nucleotides agree with TRBD2. CDR3 length: 16 residues. CDR1 SGHTA and CDR2 FQGNSA come from the germline V gene. V was pared by 2 bases and J by 9 bases, with 8 bases of the junction left unmatched. Here the CDR3 reads CASSLTRLAGVSEQFF. For the CDR3, the DNA is TGTGCCAGCAGCTTAACCCGACTAGCGGGAGTGAGTGAGCAGTTCTTC.

The chain recombines TRBV7-3 with TRBJ2-7; TRBD2 agrees at 9 bases. The CDR3 contains 14 residues. The germline V gene has CDR1 SGHTA and CDR2 FQGTGA. Unmatched junction bases numbered 7, after V lost 5 bases and J lost 5 bases. This chain's CDR3 is CASSPGTSIHEQYF. CDR3 bases: TGTGCCAGCAGCCCCGGGACTAGCATCCACGAGCAGTACTTC.

As regards this clonotype: A junction boundary mismatches the germline segment, possibly from a read error. The J gene is TRBJ2-2, the V gene TRBV20-1; possibly TRBD2 for D (6 bases). This CDR3 comprises 14 residues. The germline V gene encodes CDR1 DFQATT and CDR2 SNEGSKA (reference sequence). This CDR3 reads CSAKGRLATGERFF. Written as DNA, the CDR3 is TGCAGTGCTAAGGGGAGGCTCGCTACCGGGGAGCGGTTTTTT.

The genes are TRBV7-9 and TRBJ2-5, with TRBD1 as a possible D gene (6 bases). Germline V gives CDR1 SEHNR, CDR2 FQNEAQ (reference sequence). The ends were cut back, 6 bases at V and 1 base at J, with 12 bases in the middle. The CDR3 is 14 amino acids. In DNA, the CDR3 is TGTGCCAGCAGTCGCCGACAGGCCCAAGAGACCCAGTACTTC. Residues: CASSRRQAQETQYF. Filled out from reference TRBV7-9 and TRBJ2-5, the complete variable domain reads DTGVSQNPRHKITKRGQNVTFRCDPISEHNRLYWYRQTLGQGPEFLTYFQNEAQLEKSRLLSDRFSAERPKGSFSTLEIQRTEQGDSAMYLCASSRRQAQETQYFGPGTRLLVL.

In this sample, this clonotype turned up a few times. The CDR3 DNA reads TGTGCCAGCAGCCAAGGAGGGTTCGGGGCCAACGTCCTGACTTTC. Translating gives CASSQGGFGANVLTF. V gene TRBV4-2 combines with J gene TRBJ2-6, with D maybe TRBD2 (5 bases). This CDR3 comprises 15 residues. Germline V CDR1 and CDR2: LGHNA, YNFKEQ. V was pared by 1 base and J by 4 bases, with 8 bases between.

V and J are TRBV6-5 and TRBJ2-3; D ambiguous. This CDR3 is 14 amino acids long. CDR1 and CDR2 from the germline V gene are MNHEY and SVGAGI. The V end was cut by 4 bases, the J end by 2 bases, with 10 bases between. CDR3: CASSSAYFTDTQYF. CDR3 DNA sequence: TGTGCCAGCAGTTCCGCCTACTTCACAGATACGCAGTATTTT.

This chain joins TRBV5-8 and TRBJ2-1; 11 nucleotides match TRBD1. The CDR3 contains 18 residues. Germline CDR1 reads SGHTS; CDR2 reads YDEGEE. The ends lost 7 bases at V and 3 bases at J; junction bases unmatched: 15. CDR3: CASWNPRDRGLVYNEQFF. CDR3 in DNA: TGTGCCAGCTGGAACCCCAGGGACAGGGGGTTGGTCTACAATGAGCAGTTCTTC.

CDR3 amino acids: CASTQRTYEQYF. CDR3 bases: TGTGCCAGCACCCAACGGACCTACGAGCAGTACTTC. The chain recombines TRBV6-2 or TRBV6-3 with TRBJ2-7, with D hard to call. This CDR3 comprises 12 residues. The V gene's germline CDR1 is MNHEY and CDR2 SVGEGT. The ends were cut back, 7 bases at V and 2 bases at J, with 9 bases in the middle.

The gene calls are TRBV20-1 and TRBJ2-5; D call uncertain. The CDR3 runs 12 residues. Germline-derived CDR1 and CDR2 are DFQATT and SNEGSKA (reference sequence). V dropped 5 bases and J dropped 4 bases, with 11 bases sitting between them. The CDR3 reads CSAGQRRETQYF. The CDR3 DNA follows: TGCAGTGCTGGGCAACGACGAGAGACCCAGTACTTC.

The V gene is TRBV12-3 or TRBV12-4, the J gene TRBJ2-3, with D perhaps given as TRBD1 or TRBD2 (7 bases each). The CDR3 is 16 residues long. V was clipped by 5 bases and J by 2 bases, with 17 bases between them. Written as DNA, the CDR3 is TGTGCCAGCAGTCCTATACAGGGGAGGGACACAGATACGCAGTATTTT. Encoded protein: CASSPIQGRDTDTQYF.

Only a few counts were recorded for this clonotype. This chain connects TRBV24-1 to TRBJ1-6; 7 bases fit TRBD1. Germline V gene lookup returns CDR1 KGHDR and CDR2 SFDVKD. The J segment lost 7 bases and the V segment lost 4 bases, leaving 6 bases of the junction unmatched. CDR3 length: 15 amino acids. DNA of the CDR3: TGTGCCACCAGTGACTCCGGACAGGCCAATTCACCCCTCCACTTT. Residues: CATSDSGQANSPLHF.

This clonotype has a handful of counts. This chain connects TRBV7-3 to TRBJ2-1; D is uncertain. V lost 4 bases and J 5 bases, leaving 9 bases between the germline ends. Germline CDR1 reads SGHTA; CDR2 reads FQGTGA. CDR3 size: 13 residues. The DNA for the CDR3 is TGTGCCAGCAGCTCCCGCTGGGACAATGAGCAGTTCTTC. Amino acids: CASSSRWDNEQFF.

This clonotype was seen only a few times. The gene calls are TRBV6-5 and TRBJ2-7, with a weak D call TRBD2 (6 bases). The V gene lost 4 bases and the J gene lost 3 bases, with 13 bases spanning the gap. Germline V gene sequence: CDR1 MNHEY, CDR2 SVGAGI. There are 14 residues in the CDR3. The CDR3 reads CASSLEGLGYEQYF. CDR3 DNA sequence: TGTGCCAGCAGTTTGGAGGGTCTTGGCTACGAGCAGTACTTC.

The chain carries TRBV3-1 and TRBJ2-7, with D perhaps matching TRBD1 (6 bases). Germline CDR1 and CDR2: LGHDT and YNNKEL (reference sequence). The CDR3 runs 15 residues. V lost 3 bases, J lost 1 base, and 13 bases lay in between. The CDR3 region is CASSHDLTGSYEQYF. In DNA form, the CDR3 reads TGTGCCAGCAGCCACGATCTGACAGGATCCTACGAGCAGTACTTC.

DNA for the CDR3: TGTGCCAGCAGTTCAAGCGGGACATACGAGCAGTACTTC. Protein sequence: CASSSSGTYEQYF. The chain carries TRBV7-2 and TRBJ2-7, with D perhaps matching TRBD2 (7 bases). Germline-derived CDR1 and CDR2 are SGHTA and FQGNSA. The CDR3 is 13 residues long. Trimming removed 6 bases at V and 4 bases at J, with 13 bases between.

The chain is built from TRBV6-5 and TRBJ1-1; no reliable D call. The CDR3 is 16 amino acids. Germline loops: CDR1 MNHEY, CDR2 SVGAGI. V lost 1 base, J lost 3 bases, and 15 bases lay in between. CDR3 loop: CASSYLGLGEDTEAFF. The CDR3 DNA sequence: TGTGCCAGCAGTTACTTGGGGTTGGGCGAGGACACTGAAGCTTTCTTT.

This clonotype showed up just a few times. The rearrangement links TRBV7-3 to TRBJ2-1; D remains ambiguous. Per the germline V gene, CDR1 is SGHTA and CDR2 is FQGTGA. This CDR3 is built from 15 residues. V lost 0 bases, J lost 2 bases, and 8 bases lay in between. CDR3 DNA sequence: TGTGCCAGCAGCTTAACGAGAGGACCCTACAATGAGCAGTTCTTC. This sequence encodes CASSLTRGPYNEQFF.

The chain is built from TRBV4-3 and TRBJ2-1; TRBD1 agrees at 9 bases. Germline V lookup: CDR1 LGHNA, CDR2 YSLEER. This CDR3 has 13 residues. V lost 0 bases to trimming and J lost 14 bases; unmatched junction nucleotides: 5. The CDR3 protein is CASSQDEGQGKFF. Written as DNA, the CDR3 is TGCGCCAGCAGCCAAGATGAGGGACAGGGTAAGTTCTTC.

This clonotype was seen repeatedly, ten times or more. The chain has TRBV12-3 or TRBV12-4 and TRBJ2-1; D is unresolved. The germline V and J ends were trimmed by 7 bases and 4 bases, with 8 bases remaining between them. CDR3 length: 12 amino acids. The CDR3 DNA is TGTGCCAGCACTACTTGGTACAATGAGCAGTTCTTC. Encoded protein: CASTTWYNEQFF.